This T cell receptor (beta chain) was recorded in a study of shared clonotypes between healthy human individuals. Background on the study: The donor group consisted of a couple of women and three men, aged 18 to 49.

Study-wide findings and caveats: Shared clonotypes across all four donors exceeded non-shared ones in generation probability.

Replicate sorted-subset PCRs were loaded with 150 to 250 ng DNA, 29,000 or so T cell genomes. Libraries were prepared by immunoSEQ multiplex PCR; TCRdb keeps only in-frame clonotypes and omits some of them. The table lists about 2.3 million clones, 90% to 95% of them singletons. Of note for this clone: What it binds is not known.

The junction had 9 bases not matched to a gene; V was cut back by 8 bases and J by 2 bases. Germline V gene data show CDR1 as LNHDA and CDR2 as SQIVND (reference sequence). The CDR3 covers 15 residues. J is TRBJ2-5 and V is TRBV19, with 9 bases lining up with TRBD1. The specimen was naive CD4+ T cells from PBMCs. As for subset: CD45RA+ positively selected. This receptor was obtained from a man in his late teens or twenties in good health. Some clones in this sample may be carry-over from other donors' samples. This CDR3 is CASSFMTGGQETQYF. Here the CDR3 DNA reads TGTGCCAGTTCTTTTATGACAGGGGGACAAGAGACCCAGTACTTC.